This T cell receptor (beta chain) was sequenced during a study of response to subunit inactivated influenza vaccine. The study's findings and limits: Each seasonal flu vaccination may recruit only limited new T cells, authors suggested.

This CDR3 comprises 16 residues. The germline gives CDR1 SGHKS, CDR2 YYEKEE (reference sequence). V was pared by 2 bases and J by 1 base, with 13 bases between. TCRdb itself ran the RT-PCR reads through MiXCR, one entry per CDR3 protein. The data show around 320,000 distinct CDR3 sequences, with roughly 22% seen just once and 10% held by the top ten. On this clonotype itself: What it binds is not known.

This receptor was identified in a man in his fifties or sixties who received an inactivated influenza vaccine. Sequenced here: PBMCs from blood, sampled 21 months after vaccination. The V and J genes are TRBV5-5 and TRBJ1-5; D gene ambiguous. CDR3: CASSLRGLSSNQPQHF. For the CDR3, the DNA is TGTGCCAGCAGCTTACGCGGGTTGTCCAGCAATCAGCCCCAGCATTTT.